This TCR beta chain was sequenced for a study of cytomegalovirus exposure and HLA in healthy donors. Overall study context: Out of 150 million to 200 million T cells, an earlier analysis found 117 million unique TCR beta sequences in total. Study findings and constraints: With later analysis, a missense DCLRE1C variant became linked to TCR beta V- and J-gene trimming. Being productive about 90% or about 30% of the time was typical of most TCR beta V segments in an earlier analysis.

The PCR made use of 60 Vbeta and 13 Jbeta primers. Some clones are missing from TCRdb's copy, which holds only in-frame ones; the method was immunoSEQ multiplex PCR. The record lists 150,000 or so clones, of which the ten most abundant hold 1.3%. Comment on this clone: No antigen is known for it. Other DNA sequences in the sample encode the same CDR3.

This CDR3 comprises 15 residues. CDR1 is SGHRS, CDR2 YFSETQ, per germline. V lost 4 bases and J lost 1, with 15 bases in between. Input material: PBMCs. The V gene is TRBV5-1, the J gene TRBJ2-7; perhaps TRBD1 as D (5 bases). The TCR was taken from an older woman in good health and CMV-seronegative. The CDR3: CASSPTGLRSYEQYF. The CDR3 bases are TGCGCCAGCAGCCCAACAGGCTTGCGGTCCTACGAGCAGTACTTC. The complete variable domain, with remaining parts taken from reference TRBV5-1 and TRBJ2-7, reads KAGVTQTPRYLIKTRGQQVTLSCSPISGHRSVSWYQQTPGQGLQFLFEYFSETQRNKGNFPGRFSGRQFSNSRSEMNVSTLELGDSALYLCASSPTGLRSYEQYFGPGTRLTVT.